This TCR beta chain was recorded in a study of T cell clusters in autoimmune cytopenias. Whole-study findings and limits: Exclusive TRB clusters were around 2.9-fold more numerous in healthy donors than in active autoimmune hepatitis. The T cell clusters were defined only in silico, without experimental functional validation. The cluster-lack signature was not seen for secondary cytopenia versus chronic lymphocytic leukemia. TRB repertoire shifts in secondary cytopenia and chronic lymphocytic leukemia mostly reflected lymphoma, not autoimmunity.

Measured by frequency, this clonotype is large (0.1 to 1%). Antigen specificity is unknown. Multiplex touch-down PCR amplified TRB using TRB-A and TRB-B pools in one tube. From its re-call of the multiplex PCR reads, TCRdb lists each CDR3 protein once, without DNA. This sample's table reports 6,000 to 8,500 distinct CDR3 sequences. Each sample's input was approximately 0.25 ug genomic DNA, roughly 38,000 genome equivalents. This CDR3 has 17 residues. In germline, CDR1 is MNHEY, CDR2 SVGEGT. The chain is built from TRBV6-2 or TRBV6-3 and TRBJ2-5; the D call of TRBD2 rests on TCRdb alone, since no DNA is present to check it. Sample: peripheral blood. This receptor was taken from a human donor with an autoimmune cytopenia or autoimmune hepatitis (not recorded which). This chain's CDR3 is CASSYSIQRGGQETQYF.